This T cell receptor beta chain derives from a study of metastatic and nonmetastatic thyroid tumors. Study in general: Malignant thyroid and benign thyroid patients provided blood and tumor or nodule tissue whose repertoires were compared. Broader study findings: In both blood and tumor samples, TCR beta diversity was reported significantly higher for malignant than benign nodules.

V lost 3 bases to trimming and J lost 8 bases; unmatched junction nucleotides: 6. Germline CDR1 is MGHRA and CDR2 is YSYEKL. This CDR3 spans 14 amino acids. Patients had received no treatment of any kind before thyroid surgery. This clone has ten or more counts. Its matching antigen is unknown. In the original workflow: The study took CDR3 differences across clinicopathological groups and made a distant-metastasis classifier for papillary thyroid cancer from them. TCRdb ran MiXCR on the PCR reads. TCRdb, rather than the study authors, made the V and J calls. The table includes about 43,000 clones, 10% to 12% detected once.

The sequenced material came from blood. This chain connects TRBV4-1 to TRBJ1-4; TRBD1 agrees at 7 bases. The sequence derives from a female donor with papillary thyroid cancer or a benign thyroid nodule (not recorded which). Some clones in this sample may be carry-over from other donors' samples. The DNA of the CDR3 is TGCGCCAGCAGCCATCCCGGGACAGCAGAAAAACTGTTTTTT. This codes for CASSHPGTAEKLFF.